The 28 T cell receptor beta chains below all came from one sample that was sequenced in a study of T cell clonotyping in hematopoietic cell transplantation. The data were produced by immunoSEQ multiplex PCR, yet TCRdb's version contains in-frame clones alone and is incomplete. The table shows roughly 13,000 clones, with less than 98% occurring only once. Sample: peripheral blood mononuclear cells, taken 30 days after allogeneic stem cell transplant. These TCRs come from a female patient aged 50-65 years who had an allogeneic stem cell transplant from an unrelated donor, so T cells may come from the graft donor. Some clones in this sample may be carry-over from other donors' samples.

The chain joins TRBV28 to TRBJ2-1; 10 bases are a match to TRBD2. Germline lookup yields CDR1 MDHEN and CDR2 SYDVKM. This CDR3 has 15 residues. V trimming: 5 bases; J trimming: 5 bases; junction bases outside the gene matches: 6. CDR3 in amino acids: CASSGSGRAHNEQFF. CDR3 bases: TGTGCCAGCAGTGGGAGCGGGAGGGCCCACAATGAGCAGTTCTTC.

The rearrangement links TRBV2 to TRBJ2-1, with D unclear. This CDR3 is built from 15 residues. V was trimmed by 4 bases and J by 0 bases, leaving 10 bases between them. The germline V gene has CDR1 SNHLY and CDR2 FYNNEI. The CDR3: CASSALSGSYNEQFF. The CDR3 nucleotides read TGTGCCAGCAGTGCCTTATCCGGCTCCTACAATGAGCAGTTCTTC.

The chain is built from TRBV5-6 and TRBJ1-5, with D perhaps matching TRBD1 (6 bases). This CDR3 region has 13 residues. Germline V CDR1 and CDR2: SGHDT, YYEEEE. Trimming took 4 bases from V and 7 from J, leaving 12 bases between them. The CDR3 is CASSGGGRQPQHF. The DNA for the CDR3 is TGTGCCAGCAGCGGAGGGGGGAGGCAGCCCCAGCATTTT. Full variable domain (rest looked up from reference TRBV5-6 and TRBJ1-5): DAGVTQSPTHLIKTRGQQVTLRCSPKSGHDTVSWYQQALGQGPQFIFQYYEEEERQRGNFPDRFSGHQFPNYSSELNVNALLLGDSALYLCASSGGGRQPQHFGDGTRLSIL.

This clone has just one count. The rearrangement links TRBV19 to TRBJ1-6; D might be TRBD1 (6 bases). The CDR3 loop spans 13 amino acids. Trimming cost V 5 bases and J 10 bases, with 12 bases left between them. Germline V gene data show CDR1 as LNHDA and CDR2 as SQIVND (reference sequence). CDR3 in amino acids: CASSVRGSSPLHF. In DNA form, the CDR3 reads TGTGCCAGTAGTGTGAGGGGGTCATCACCCCTCCACTTT.

J is TRBJ1-2 and V is TRBV7-2; D is ambiguous. The CDR3 loop spans 12 amino acids. Germline loops: CDR1 SGHTA, CDR2 FQGNSA. V was trimmed by 5 bases and J by 4 bases, leaving 8 bases between them. The CDR3 DNA reads TGTGCCAGCAGCCTTAACAGCTATGGCTACACCTTC. It yields the protein CASSLNSYGYTF.

V and J are TRBV6-5 and TRBJ2-3, with 11 bases fitting TRBD2. The ends lost 0 bases at V and 4 bases at J; junction bases unmatched: 3. CDR3 length: 16 amino acids. The germline V gene encodes CDR1 MNHEY and CDR2 SVGAGI. CDR3 sequence reads: CASSYSGTSGADTQYF. The CDR3 DNA follows: TGTGCCAGCAGTTACTCCGGGACTAGCGGCGCAGATACGCAGTATTTT.

The chain couples TRBV18 to TRBJ2-1, with 13 bases matching TRBD2. Germline V gene sequence: CDR1 KGHSH, CDR2 LQKENI. The CDR3 has 17 residues. J was trimmed by 6 bases and V by 3 bases; bases with no gene match: 8. The CDR3 reads CASSPRLAGGRANEQFF. The CDR3 nucleotides are TGTGCCAGCTCACCGAGACTAGCGGGGGGCAGGGCCAATGAGCAGTTCTTC. The full variable domain, completed using reference TRBV18 and TRBJ2-1, is NAGVMQNPRHLVRRRGQEARLRCSPMKGHSHVYWYRQLPEEGLKFMVYLQKENIIDESGMPKERFSAEFPKEGPSILRIQQVVRGDSAAYFCASSPRLAGGRANEQFFGPGTRLTVL.

The chain couples TRBV7-9 to TRBJ1-1; 7 positions agree with TRBD1. Trimming at V came to 8 bases and at J to 3 bases, leaving 12 bases not matched to a gene. The CDR3 loop spans 15 amino acids. CDR1 is SEHNR, CDR2 FQNEAQ, per germline (reference sequence). CDR3 sequence reads: CASRQTGRRYTEAFF. CDR3 sequence (DNA): TGTGCCAGCCGCCAGACAGGGCGGCGATACACTGAAGCTTTCTTT.

The genes are TRBV9 and TRBJ2-7; D uncertain. The germline gives CDR1 SGDLS, CDR2 YYNGEE. The CDR3 runs to 14 residues. Trimming cost V 0 bases and J 3 bases, with 10 bases left between them. The CDR3, as DNA: TGTGCCAGCAGCGTAGACCTGGAGCGCTACGAGCAGTACTTC. Protein: CASSVDLERYEQYF.

This clone has only one observation. V gene TRBV29-1 combines with J gene TRBJ2-2; 8 positions agree with TRBD1. Trimming took 2 bases from V and 1 from J; bases not matched to a gene: 3. This CDR3 contains 15 residues. CDR1 is SQVTM and CDR2 is ANQGSEA in the germline V gene. CDR3 nucleotides: TGCAGCGTTGAACCCGGGACAGGGAACACCGGGGAGCTGTTTTTT. Translating it yields CSVEPGTGNTGELFF.

The rearrangement joins TRBV4-1 to TRBJ1-1, with D possibly matching TRBD1 (5 bases). The ends were cut back, 4 bases at V and 5 bases at J, with 11 bases in the middle. Germline CDR1 reads MGHRA; CDR2 reads YSYEKL. The CDR3 sequence is 13 residues long. CDR3 in amino acids: CASSLTGGTEAFF. CDR3 bases: TGCGCCAGCAGCCTTACCGGGGGGACTGAAGCTTTCTTT.

This chain uses TRBV30 with TRBJ1-3, with 8 bases matching TRBD1. CDR3 size: 17 residues. In germline, CDR1 is GTSNPN, CDR2 SVGIG (reference sequence). Trimming took 2 bases from V and 2 from J; bases not matched to a gene: 11. The CDR3 here is CAWSPTRGQKTGNTIYF. CDR3 DNA sequence: TGTGCCTGGAGTCCCACCAGGGGGCAAAAAACTGGAAACACCATATATTTT.

The chain joins TRBV7-9 to TRBJ1-5; no definite D call. In germline, CDR1 is SEHNR, CDR2 FQNEAQ (reference sequence). V dropped 3 bases and J dropped 9 bases, with 12 bases sitting between them. The CDR3 contains 13 residues. The CDR3, as DNA: TGTGCCAGCAGCTTTGCAGGTTCGTGGCCCCAGCATTTT. Its translation is CASSFAGSWPQHF.

V gene TRBV6-1 combines with J gene TRBJ2-7, with D perhaps TRBD1 (5 bases). Germline V gives CDR1 MNHNS, CDR2 SASEGT. The CDR3 runs 15 residues. V lost 2 bases and J lost 1, with 12 bases in between. The CDR3 spells CASSESPDNSYEQYF. The CDR3 nucleotides read TGTGCCAGCAGTGAAAGTCCGGACAATTCCTACGAGCAGTACTTC.

The V gene is TRBV5-6, the J gene TRBJ2-2; possible D gene TRBD2, 6 bases. This CDR3 is built from 17 residues. V lost 0 bases and J 5 bases, leaving 17 bases between the germline ends. In germline, CDR1 is SGHDT, CDR2 YYEEEE. DNA for the CDR3: TGTGCCAGCAGCTTGGGTAGTGGAGGGATCGGGACCGGGGAGCTGTTTTTT. It yields the protein CASSLGSGGIGTGELFF.

V gene TRBV7-2 combines with J gene TRBJ1-5; D is unresolved. The ends were cut back, 4 bases at V and 7 bases at J, with 23 bases in the middle. CDR3 size: 17 residues. Per germline, CDR1 SGHTA and CDR2 FQGNSA. For the CDR3, the DNA is TGTGCCAGCAGCTATCGGCCGCTTGGGCGGGTGGACCAGCCCCAGCATTTT. This translates into CASSYRPLGRVDQPQHF.

The V gene is TRBV6-1, the J gene TRBJ2-5; 9 nucleotides match TRBD2. J gave up 4 bases and V 1 base, and 4 bases lay outside the gene matches. Germline loops: CDR1 MNHNS, CDR2 SASEGT. This CDR3 is built from 15 residues. The CDR3 region is CASSEGNSGGETQYF. The CDR3 DNA reads as TGTGCCAGCAGTGAAGGGAATAGCGGGGGAGAGACCCAGTACTTC.

The rearrangement joins TRBV2 to TRBJ2-2, with 7 bases identical to TRBD2. Trimming took 6 bases from V and 2 from J; bases not matched to a gene: 6. Germline CDR1 and CDR2: SNHLY and FYNNEI. The CDR3 length is 15 residues. This CDR3 reads CASSQPGGNTGELFF. For the CDR3, the DNA is TGTGCCAGCAGCCAACCGGGGGGAAACACCGGGGAGCTGTTTTTT. The full variable domain, completed using reference TRBV2 and TRBJ2-2, is EPEVTQTPSHQVTQMGQEVILRCVPISNHLYFYWYRQILGQKVEFLVSFYNNEISEKSEIFDDQFSVERPDGSNFTLKIRSTKLEDSAMYFCASSQPGGNTGELFFGEGSRLTVL.

This sequence joins TRBV30 and TRBJ1-3, with D hard to call. Germline CDR1 and CDR2: GTSNPN and SVGIG (reference sequence). The CDR3 covers 13 residues. Trimming took 2 bases from V and 4 from J, leaving 9 bases between them. In DNA form, the CDR3 reads TGTGCCTGGAGTTCCTCGGCGGGAAACACCATATATTTT. It translates to CAWSSSAGNTIYF.

The chain links TRBV30 to TRBJ1-1, with D tentatively TRBD1 (6 bases). Germline values: CDR1 GTSNPN, CDR2 SVGIG (reference sequence). The CDR3 has 14 amino acids. The V gene lost 2 bases and the J gene lost 10 bases, with 20 bases spanning the gap. CDR3 nucleotide sequence: TGTGCCTGGAGTCGGACAGCATCCCTTCCGGGAGCTTTCTTT. Residues: CAWSRTASLPGAFF.

V gene TRBV6-6 combines with J gene TRBJ1-6; possibly TRBD1 for D (5 bases). This CDR3 spans 13 amino acids. Per germline, CDR1 MNHNY and CDR2 SVGAGI (reference sequence). The V and J ends lost 8 bases and 9 bases respectively, with 14 bases between them. This CDR3 reads CASQRGASSPLHF. The CDR3 DNA follows: TGTGCCAGCCAGCGCGGGGCGAGTTCACCCCTCCACTTT.

The rearrangement uses TRBV4-1 and TRBJ1-2; D gene ambiguous. Germline CDR1 MGHRA, CDR2 YSYEKL. The CDR3 sequence is 14 residues long. The V and J ends lost 2 bases and 4 bases respectively, with 11 bases between them. Written as DNA, the CDR3 is TGCGCCAGCAGCCAATCCGCAGGCGCCTATGGCTACACCTTC. Its translation: CASSQSAGAYGYTF.

The chain employs TRBV7-9 and TRBJ2-7; TRBD1 matches 11 bases. Germline V gene data show CDR1 as SEHNR and CDR2 as FQNEAQ (reference sequence). The CDR3 runs 15 residues. Trimming cost V 5 bases and J 4 bases; bases outside gene matches: 7. The CDR3 is CASSHRTGGPYEQYF. CDR3 coding DNA: TGTGCCAGCAGCCATCGGACAGGGGGCCCGTACGAGCAGTACTTC.

The gene calls are TRBV2 and TRBJ2-1, with D possibly TRBD2 on 5 matching bases. The V gene's germline CDR1 is SNHLY and CDR2 FYNNEI. This CDR3 region has 13 residues. V lost 6 bases and J 9 bases, leaving 15 bases between the germline ends. The CDR3 sequence is CASRSGLAGEQFF. Written as DNA, the CDR3 is TGTGCCAGCAGAAGTGGGCTAGCTGGTGAGCAGTTCTTC.

The rearrangement links TRBV6-4 to TRBJ1-1; D is undetermined. V lost 6 bases to trimming and J lost 4 bases, with 6 bases between them. The CDR3 is 11 amino acids. Germline CDR1 is MRHNA and CDR2 is SNTAGT. The CDR3 protein is CASSGITEAFF. In DNA form, the CDR3 reads TGTGCCAGCAGCGGGATCACTGAAGCTTTCTTT.

V usage is TRBV4-1 and J usage is TRBJ2-2, with TRBD2 identical over 11 bases. V dropped 0 bases and J dropped 5; count of bases not matched to a gene: 5. Germline-derived CDR1 and CDR2 are MGHRA and YSYEKL. CDR3 length: 17 amino acids. The CDR3 loop is CASSQDMGTSGTGELFF. CDR3 in DNA: TGCGCCAGCAGCCAAGATATGGGGACTAGCGGAACCGGGGAGCTGTTTTTT.

The gene calls are TRBV6-5 and TRBJ1-6, with D unresolved. This CDR3 spans 13 amino acids. CDR1 is MNHEY and CDR2 is SVGAGI in the germline V gene. V was trimmed by 2 bases and J by 10 bases, leaving 9 bases between them. CDR3 sequence: CASSYGLNSPLHF. The CDR3, as DNA: TGTGCCAGCAGTTACGGGCTCAACTCACCCCTCCACTTT.

The gene calls are TRBV30 and TRBJ2-5; possibly TRBD1 for D (5 bases). There are 13 residues in the CDR3. The V gene's germline CDR1 is GTSNPN and CDR2 SVGIG (reference sequence). V was shortened by 3 bases and J by 5 bases, with 13 bases between the two germline ends. The CDR3 coding sequence is TGTGCCTGGAGAGGGGTGACGCCGGAGACCCAGTACTTC. Translating it yields CAWRGVTPETQYF.